Below, 6 T cell receptor beta chains from the same sample are listed, as sequenced in a study of T-cell reconstitution after alpha-beta-depleted transplantation in children. Preparation of the TCRbeta library involved a method that used unique molecular identifiers. TCRdb re-called the PCR reads with MiXCR, one entry per CDR3 protein. The table shows 90,000 to 100,000 distinct CDR3 sequences, with about 25% occurring only once. Sequenced here: PBMCs, sampled before TCRalphabeta/CD19-depleted stem cell transplant. These receptor sequences come from a boy aged 2 to 10 with acute lymphoblastic leukemia, due to receive a stem cell transplant.

This chain connects TRBV27 to TRBJ2-6, with 7 bases that match TRBD2. Germline V gene sequence: CDR1 MNHEY, CDR2 SMNVEV (reference sequence). V was pared by 7 bases and J by 0 bases, with 6 bases of the junction left unmatched. This CDR3 comprises 16 residues. The CDR3 coding sequence is TGTGCCAGCAAAACTAGCGCGTACTCTGGGGCCAACGTCCTGACTTTC. It specifies CASKTSAYSGANVLTF.

The chain joins TRBV2 to TRBJ2-7; 9 bases agree with TRBD2. V lost 3 bases to trimming and J lost 7 bases; unmatched junction nucleotides: 10. CDR3 length: 15 residues. Germline CDR1 SNHLY, CDR2 FYNNEI. CDR3 nucleotide sequence: TGTGCCAGCAGTGAGATCGCGGCGGGAGGGGGAGAGCAGTACTTC. Translating it yields CASSEIAAGGGEQYF. The variable domain in full, completed from reference TRBV2 and TRBJ2-7, reads EPEVTQTPSHQVTQMGQEVILRCVPISNHLYFYWYRQILGQKVEFLVSFYNNEISEKSEIFDDQFSVERPDGSNFTLKIRSTKLEDSAMYFCASSEIAAGGGEQYFGPGTRLTVT.

This chain links TRBV2 with TRBJ2-1, with TRBD2 as a possible D gene (6 bases). The germline V gene encodes CDR1 SNHLY and CDR2 FYNNEI. The CDR3 consists of 12 residues. CDR3 residues: CSGRVEYNEQFF. The CDR3, as DNA: TGTTCCGGGAGAGTGGAATACAATGAGCAGTTCTTC.

The sample holds a few counts of this clonotype. V usage is TRBV7-9 and J usage is TRBJ2-7, with 7 bases aligning to TRBD2. V shed 1 base and J 7 bases; nucleotides not matched to a gene: 10. The germline gives CDR1 SEHNR, CDR2 FQNEAQ (reference sequence). This CDR3 is built from 15 residues. This CDR3 is CASSLGASGVGEQYF. The CDR3 coding sequence is TGTGCCAGCAGCTTAGGTGCTAGCGGAGTGGGTGAGCAGTACTTC.

This clonotype was seen more than once but under ten times. The CDR3 is CASSLLQGRGGYTF. Here the CDR3 DNA reads TGTGCCAGCAGTTTATTACAGGGTAGAGGGGGCTACACCTTC. The chain carries TRBV27 and TRBJ1-2, with a weak D call TRBD1 (6 bases). From germline, CDR1 is MNHEY and CDR2 SMNVEV (reference sequence). This CDR3 comprises 14 residues. Trimming stripped 1 base from V and 8 bases from J, with 14 bases between.

The gene calls are TRBV12-3 or TRBV12-4 and TRBJ1-4; unclear D gene. Deletions cut 6 bases from V and 8 bases from J, with 16 bases between. There are 14 residues in the CDR3. The CDR3 loop reads CASSASGVGEKLFF. CDR3 bases: TGTGCCAGCAGCGCCTCCGGGGTTGGGGAAAAACTGTTTTTT.